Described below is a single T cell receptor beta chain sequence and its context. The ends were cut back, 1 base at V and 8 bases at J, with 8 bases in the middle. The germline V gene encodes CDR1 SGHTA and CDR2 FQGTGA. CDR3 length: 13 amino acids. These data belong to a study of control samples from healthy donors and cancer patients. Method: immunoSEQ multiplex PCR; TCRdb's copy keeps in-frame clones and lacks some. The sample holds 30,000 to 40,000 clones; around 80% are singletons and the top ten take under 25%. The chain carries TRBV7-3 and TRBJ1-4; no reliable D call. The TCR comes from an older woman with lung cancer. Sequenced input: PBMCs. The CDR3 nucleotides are TGTGCCAGCAGCTTAAACCACGGCGAAAAACTGTTTTTT. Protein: CASSLNHGEKLFF.